This TCR beta chain was sequenced for a study of response to subunit inactivated influenza vaccine. Germline CDR1 SEHNR, CDR2 FQNEAQ (reference sequence). The germline V and J ends were trimmed by 1 base and 1 base, with 16 bases remaining between them. The CDR3 spans 17 residues. A single record per CDR3 protein comes from TCRdb applying MiXCR to the RT-PCR reads. The sample holds roughly 500,000 distinct CDR3 sequences, about 25% seen once. This clonotype was seen at least ten times. The sequences come from CD4+ T cells sorted from PBMCs, collected around 5 days after vaccination. The chain recombines TRBV7-9 with TRBJ1-1; no clear D gene. The sequence came from a middle-aged man who received an inactivated influenza vaccine. The CDR3: CASSLVKFGRRNTEAFF. The CDR3 DNA is TGTGCCAGCAGCTTAGTCAAGTTTGGAAGGAGGAACACTGAAGCTTTCTTT. The full variable domain, rest sourced from reference TRBV7-9 and TRBJ1-1, is DTGVSQNPRHKITKRGQNVTFRCDPISEHNRLYWYRQTLGQGPEFLTYFQNEAQLEKSRLLSDRFSAERPKGSFSTLEIQRTEQGDSAMYLCASSLVKFGRRNTEAFFGQGTRLTVV.